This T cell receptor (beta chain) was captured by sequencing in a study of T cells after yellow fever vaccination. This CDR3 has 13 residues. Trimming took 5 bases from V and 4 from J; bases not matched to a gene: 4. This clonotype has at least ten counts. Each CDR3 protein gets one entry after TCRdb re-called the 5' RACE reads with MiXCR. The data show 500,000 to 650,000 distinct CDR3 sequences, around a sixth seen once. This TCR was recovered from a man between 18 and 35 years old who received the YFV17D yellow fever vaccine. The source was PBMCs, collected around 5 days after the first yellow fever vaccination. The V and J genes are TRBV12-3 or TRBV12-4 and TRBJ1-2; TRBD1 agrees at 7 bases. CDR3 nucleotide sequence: TGTGCCAGCAGTCCCGGGACAGCCTATGGCTACACCTTC. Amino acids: CASSPGTAYGYTF.